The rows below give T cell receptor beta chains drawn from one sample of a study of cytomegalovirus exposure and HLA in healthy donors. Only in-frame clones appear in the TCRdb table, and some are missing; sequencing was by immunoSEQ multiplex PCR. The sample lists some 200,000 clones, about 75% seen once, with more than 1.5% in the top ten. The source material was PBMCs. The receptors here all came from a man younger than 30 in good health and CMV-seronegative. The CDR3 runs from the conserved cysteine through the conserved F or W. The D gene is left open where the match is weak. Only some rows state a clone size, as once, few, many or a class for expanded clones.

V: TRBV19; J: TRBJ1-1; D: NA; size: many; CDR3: CASSIGFTEAFF; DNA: TGTGCCAGTAGTATCGGTTTCACTGAAGCTTTCTTT
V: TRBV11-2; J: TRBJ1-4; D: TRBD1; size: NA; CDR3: CASSLLGTGMYEKLFF; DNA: TGTGCCAGCAGCTTATTGGGGACAGGGATGTATGAAAAACTGTTTTTT
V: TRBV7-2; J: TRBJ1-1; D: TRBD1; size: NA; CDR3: CASSFDRASEAFF; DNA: TGTGCCAGCAGCTTTGACAGGGCCTCGGAAGCTTTCTTT
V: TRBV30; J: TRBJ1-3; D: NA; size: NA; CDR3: CAWIGRDTIYF; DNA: TGTGCCTGGATTGGGAGGGACACCATATATTTT
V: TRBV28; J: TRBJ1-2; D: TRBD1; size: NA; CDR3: CASSLGGTGGYGYTF; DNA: TGTGCCAGCAGTTTAGGGGGGACAGGGGGCTATGGCTACACCTTC
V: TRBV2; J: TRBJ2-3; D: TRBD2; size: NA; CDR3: CASTYTGGSSTDTQYF; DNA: TGTGCCAGCACTTATACCGGGGGGTCTAGCACAGATACGCAGTATTTT
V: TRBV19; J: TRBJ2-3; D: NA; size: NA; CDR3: CASSIPRNTQYF; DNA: TGTGCCAGTAGTATCCCGCGGAATACGCAGTATTTT
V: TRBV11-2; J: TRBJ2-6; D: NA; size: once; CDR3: CASSVTLARYRANVLTF; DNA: TGTGCCAGCAGCGTAACGCTGGCGAGGTATAGGGCCAACGTCCTGACTTTC
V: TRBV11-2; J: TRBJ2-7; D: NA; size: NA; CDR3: CASSLAESFPYEQYF; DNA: TGTGCCAGCAGCTTAGCAGAATCCTTCCCCTACGAGCAGTACTTC
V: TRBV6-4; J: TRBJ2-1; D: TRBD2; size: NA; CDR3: CASSASSGGADEQFF; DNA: TGTGCCAGCAGTGCGTCTAGCGGGGGGGCCGATGAGCAGTTCTTC
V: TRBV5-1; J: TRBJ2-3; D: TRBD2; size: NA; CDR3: CASSSGLAGVKSTDTQYF; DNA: TGCGCCAGCAGCTCCGGACTAGCGGGAGTTAAGTCCACAGATACGCAGTATTTT
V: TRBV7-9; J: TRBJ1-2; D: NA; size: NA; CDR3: CASSTSGRQPSYGYTF; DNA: TGTGCCAGCAGCACCTCTGGGCGACAGCCTTCTTATGGCTACACCTTC
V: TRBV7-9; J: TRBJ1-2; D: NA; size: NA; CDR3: CASSSEGVRYGYTF; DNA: TGTGCCAGCAGCTCCGAGGGAGTCCGCTATGGCTACACCTTC
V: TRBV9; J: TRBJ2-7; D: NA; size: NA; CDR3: CASSVEGLSYEQYF; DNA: TGTGCCAGCAGCGTAGAGGGACTGTCCTACGAGCAGTACTTC
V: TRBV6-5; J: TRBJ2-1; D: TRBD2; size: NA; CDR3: CASSCLSSGGNNEQFF; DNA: TGTGCCAGCAGTTGCCTATCTAGCGGGGGGAACAATGAGCAGTTCTTC
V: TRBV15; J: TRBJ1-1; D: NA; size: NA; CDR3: CATSPRGGALDTEAFF; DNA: TGTGCCACCAGCCCACGTGGGGGGGCGTTGGACACTGAAGCTTTCTTT
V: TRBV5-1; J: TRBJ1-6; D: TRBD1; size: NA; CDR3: CASSGGQGEVSPLHF; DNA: TGCGCCAGCAGCGGGGGACAGGGTGAGGTATCACCCCTCCACTTT
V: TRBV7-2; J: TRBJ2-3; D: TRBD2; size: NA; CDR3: CASSLASWASGGAADTQYF; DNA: TGTGCCAGCAGCTTAGCGTCTTGGGCTAGCGGGGGGGCAGCAGATACGCAGTATTTT
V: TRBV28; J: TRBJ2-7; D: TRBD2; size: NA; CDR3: CASSFAGLAGVSYEQYF; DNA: TGTGCCAGCAGTTTTGCAGGACTAGCGGGAGTGTCCTACGAGCAGTACTTC
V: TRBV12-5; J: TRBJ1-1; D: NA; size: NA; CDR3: CASGTSSGARAFF; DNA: TGTGCTAGTGGGACATCCTCAGGGGCCAGAGCTTTCTTT
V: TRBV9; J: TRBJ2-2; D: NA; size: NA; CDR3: CASSVGGGNTGELFF; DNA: TGTGCCAGCAGCGTAGGCGGGGGCAACACCGGGGAGCTGTTTTTT
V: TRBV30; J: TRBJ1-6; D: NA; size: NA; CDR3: CAWSGGVRDSPLHF; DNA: TGTGCCTGGAGTGGGGGGGTACGAGATTCACCCCTCCACTTT
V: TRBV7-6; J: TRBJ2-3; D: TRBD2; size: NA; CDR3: CASSSGTSGGPSTDTQYF; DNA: TGTGCCAGCAGCTCTGGGACTAGCGGGGGGCCTAGCACAGATACGCAGTATTTT
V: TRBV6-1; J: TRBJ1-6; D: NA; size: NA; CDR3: CASKEGVNNSPLHF; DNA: TGTGCCAGCAAAGAGGGGGTCAATAATTCACCCCTCCACTTT
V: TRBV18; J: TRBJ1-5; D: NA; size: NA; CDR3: CASSGGGQNQPQHF; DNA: TGTGCCAGCTCCGGTGGGGGCCAAAATCAGCCCCAGCATTTT
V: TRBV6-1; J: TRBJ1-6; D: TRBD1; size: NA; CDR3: CASSEVTGVGSPLHF; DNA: TGTGCCAGCAGTGAAGTAACAGGGGTTGGGTCACCCCTCCACTTT